This T cell receptor (beta chain) was captured by sequencing in a study of CD8 T cells in ankylosing spondylitis. Study results and caveats: Roughly eight highly homologous variants made up a TCR beta motif that seemed to typify ankylosing spondylitis blood.

This clonotype was counted many times. Its antigen is still unknown. In TCRdb, the 5' RACE reads were re-called with MiXCR into one record per CDR3 protein. The sample carries about 540,000 distinct CDR3 sequences, roughly 13% recorded once. CDR1 and CDR2 (germline): SGHRS, YFSETQ. V was cut by 5 bases and J by 7 bases, with 21 bases left in between. This CDR3 is 15 amino acids long. V is TRBV5-1 and J is TRBJ2-5; D possibly matches TRBD1 or TRBD2 (5 bases each). Sequenced material: blood, either unsorted or a sorted T cell fraction (not recorded which). The origin of this receptor is a male donor with ankylosing spondylitis. The CDR3 protein is CASSPNRDRLGTQYF. CDR3 coding DNA: TGCGCCAGCAGTCCAAACCGGGACCGTCTTGGGACCCAGTACTTC.